This T cell receptor beta chain is from a study of CD8+ T cells in alopecia areata. Study findings and constraints: Possibly because of HLA-related factors, TCR sharing was less clear across patients than in mice.

cDNA serving as the sequencing template came from extracted, reverse transcribed RNA. TCRdb keeps only in-frame clones here, not all; method: immunoSEQ multiplex PCR. The sample records 150,000 or so clones, roughly 50% being singletons. This CDR3 is built from 13 residues. The V end was cut by 0 bases, the J end by 4 bases, with 7 bases between. Germline V CDR1 and CDR2: SGHRS, YFSETQ. Remarks on this clone: Its matching antigen is unknown.

The clonotype originates from a human donor with alopecia areata. Sequencing was carried out using CD4+ T cells sorted from blood. The chain carries TRBV5-1 and TRBJ2-5; D ambiguous. The CDR3 nucleotides are TGCGCCAGCAGCTTGGACTCTGGAGAGACCCAGTACTTC. Its translation: CASSLDSGETQYF.